This TCR beta chain was found in a study of T cell responses to AZD1222 COVID-19 vaccine. Method: immunoSEQ multiplex PCR; TCRdb's copy keeps in-frame clones and lacks some. The profile shows 100,000 to 120,000 clones, roughly 92% of them singletons. Per germline, CDR1 SGDLS and CDR2 YYNGEE. Between the trimmed V and J ends, which lost 5 bases and 5 bases, there was a span of 12 bases. The CDR3 sequence is 13 residues long. General study points: Baseline antibody screening turned up just six seropositive AZD1222 recipients. Vaccine-associated CD4 TCRs spanned spike, dominant at 160-218 and 743-854.

In the case of this clone: The antigen is undetermined.

The sequence derives from an adult who received the AZD1222 COVID-19 vaccine. The J gene is TRBJ2-3, the V gene TRBV9, with a weak D call TRBD1 (7 bases). The sequencing used peripheral blood, collected 28 days after the second AZD1222 dose. The CDR3 nucleotides are TGTGCCAGCAGGGGTCAGGGGGGAGATACGCAGTATTTT. Amino acids: CASRGQGGDTQYF.